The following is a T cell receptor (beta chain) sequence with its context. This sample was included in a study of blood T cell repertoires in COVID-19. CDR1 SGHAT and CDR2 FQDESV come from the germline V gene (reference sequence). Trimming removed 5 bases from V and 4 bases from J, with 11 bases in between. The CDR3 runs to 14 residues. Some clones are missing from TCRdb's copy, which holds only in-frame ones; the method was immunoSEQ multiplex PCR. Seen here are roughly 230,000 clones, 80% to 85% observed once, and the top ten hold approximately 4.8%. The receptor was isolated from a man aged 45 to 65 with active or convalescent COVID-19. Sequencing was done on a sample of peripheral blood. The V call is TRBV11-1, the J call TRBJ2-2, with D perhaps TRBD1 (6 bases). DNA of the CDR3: TGTGCCAGCAGCCCGAGGACAGCCACCGGGGAGCTGTTTTTT. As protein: CASSPRTATGELFF.